What follows are 7 T cell receptor beta chains derived from one specimen sequenced in a study of control samples from healthy donors and cancer patients. The protocol was immunoSEQ multiplex PCR, while the TCRdb copy is restricted to in-frame clones and leaves out a portion. Of roughly 100,000 clones in the sample, around 92% were seen once. Input material: blood. The receptors were gathered from a young woman in good health.

This clone has a single count. J is TRBJ2-7 and V is TRBV3-1 (or the pseudogene TRBV3-2); the D is unclear. In germline, CDR1 is LGHDT, CDR2 YNNKEL (reference sequence). This CDR3 has 11 amino acids. Trimming left V 1 base short and J 7 bases short, with 5 bases between. The CDR3: CASSQVGEQYF. The CDR3 region has the DNA TGTGCCAGCAGCCAAGTAGGAGAGCAGTACTTC.

This chain connects TRBV27 to TRBJ1-2; 10 nucleotides agree with TRBD1. Trimming took 4 bases from V and 5 from J; bases not matched to a gene: 4. Germline V gives CDR1 MNHEY, CDR2 SMNVEV (reference sequence). CDR3 length: 14 residues. The chain's CDR3 is CASSSGQGLYGYTF. CDR3 DNA: TGTGCCAGCAGTTCGGGACAGGGGCTTTATGGCTACACCTTC.

The V gene is TRBV15, the J gene TRBJ2-3, with D unresolved. This CDR3 comprises 16 residues. V lost 1 base to trimming and J lost 1 base, with 12 bases between them. Looked up from germline, CDR1 is LNHNV and CDR2 is YYDKDF (reference sequence). The CDR3 coding sequence is TGTGCCACCAGCAGAGTTTCGGGTCTCGGCACAGATACGCAGTATTTT. It codes for CATSRVSGLGTDTQYF.

On this clone: The same CDR3 is also encoded by other DNA sequences in this sample. The chain is built from TRBV28 and TRBJ2-3; D is undetermined. Trimming removed 4 bases at V and 4 bases at J, with 6 bases between. Germline CDR1 reads MDHEN; CDR2 reads SYDVKM. The CDR3 loop spans 12 amino acids. The CDR3 protein is CASSSRADTQYF. CDR3 bases: TGTGCCAGCAGTTCTCGTGCAGATACGCAGTATTTT. The full variable domain, completed using reference TRBV28 and TRBJ2-3, is DVKVTQSSRYLVKRTGEKVFLECVQDMDHENMFWYRQDPGLGLRLIYFSYDVKMKEKGDIPEGYSVSREKKERFSLILESASTNQTSMYLCASSSRADTQYFGPGTRLTVL.

Comments on this clone: Different DNA sequences within this sample yield the same CDR3. V is TRBV7-2 and J is TRBJ2-7; the D is unclear. This CDR3 is 12 amino acids long. V was trimmed by 5 bases and J by 0 bases, leaving 5 bases between them. Germline CDR1 SGHTA, CDR2 FQGNSA. The CDR3 loop is CASSPPSYEQYF. In DNA, the CDR3 is TGTGCCAGCAGCCCGCCCTCCTACGAGCAGTACTTC.

The chain joins TRBV28 to TRBJ1-1, with D possibly TRBD1 on 5 matching bases. The CDR3 is made up of 16 amino acids. From germline, CDR1 is MDHEN and CDR2 SYDVKM. With 3 bases removed from V and 1 base from J, the gap between germline ends came to 15 bases. This CDR3 reads CASSFWGGPSNTEAFF. The CDR3 DNA reads as TGTGCCAGCAGTTTTTGGGGCGGTCCTTCGAACACTGAAGCTTTCTTT.

This rearrangement joins TRBV6-5 to TRBJ1-6; perhaps TRBD1 as D (6 bases). From germline, CDR1 is MNHEY and CDR2 SVGAGI. This CDR3 is built from 14 residues. V shed 6 bases and J shed 7 bases, with 13 bases lying between them. The CDR3 reads CASRLPGANSPLHF. The CDR3 DNA follows: TGTGCCAGCAGACTCCCGGGGGCGAATTCACCCCTCCACTTT.